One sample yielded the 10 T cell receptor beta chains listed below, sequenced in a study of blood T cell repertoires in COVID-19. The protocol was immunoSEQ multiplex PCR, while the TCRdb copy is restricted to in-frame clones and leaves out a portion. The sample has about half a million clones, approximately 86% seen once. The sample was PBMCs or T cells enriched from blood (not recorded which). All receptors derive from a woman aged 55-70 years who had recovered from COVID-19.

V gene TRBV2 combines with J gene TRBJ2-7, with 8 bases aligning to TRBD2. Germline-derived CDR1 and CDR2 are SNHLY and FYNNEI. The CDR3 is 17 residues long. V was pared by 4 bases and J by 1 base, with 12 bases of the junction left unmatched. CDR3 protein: CASSVGGAGGRSYEQYF. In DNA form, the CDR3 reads TGTGCCAGCAGTGTCGGTGGGGCGGGGGGCCGTTCCTACGAGCAGTACTTC.

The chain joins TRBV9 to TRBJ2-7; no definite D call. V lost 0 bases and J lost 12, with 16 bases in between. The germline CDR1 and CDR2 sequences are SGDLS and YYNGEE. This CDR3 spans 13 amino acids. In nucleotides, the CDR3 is TGTGCCAGCAGCGTAGATCTTGGCCGCTCCCTGTACTTC. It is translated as CASSVDLGRSLYF.

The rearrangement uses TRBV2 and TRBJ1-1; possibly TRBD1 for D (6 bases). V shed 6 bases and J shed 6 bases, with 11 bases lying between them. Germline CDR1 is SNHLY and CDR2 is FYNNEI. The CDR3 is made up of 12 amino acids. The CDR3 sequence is CASRINRAEAFF. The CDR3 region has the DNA TGTGCCAGCAGGATAAACAGGGCTGAAGCTTTCTTT.

The CDR3 sequence: CASSGGHATLNTGELFF. The CDR3 DNA reads TGCGCCAGCAGCGGGGGACACGCCACACTGAACACCGGGGAGCTGTTTTTT. The chain combines TRBV5-1 with TRBJ2-2, with D possibly TRBD1 on 6 matching bases. Germline CDR1 is SGHRS and CDR2 is YFSETQ. This CDR3 has 17 amino acids. The V end was cut by 4 bases, the J end by 1 base, with 17 bases between.

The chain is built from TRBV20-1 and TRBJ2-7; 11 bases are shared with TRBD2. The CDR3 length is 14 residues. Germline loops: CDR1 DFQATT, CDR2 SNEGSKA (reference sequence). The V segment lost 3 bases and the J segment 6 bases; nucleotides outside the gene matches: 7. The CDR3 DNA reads TGCAGTGCTAGTACTAGCGGGGGTACGCCCGAGCAGTACTTC. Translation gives CSASTSGGTPEQYF.

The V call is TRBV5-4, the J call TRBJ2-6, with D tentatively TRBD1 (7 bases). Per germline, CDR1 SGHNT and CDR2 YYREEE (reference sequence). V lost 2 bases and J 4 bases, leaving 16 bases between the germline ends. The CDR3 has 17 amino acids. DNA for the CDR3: TGTGCCAGCAGCTTATTTTCAGGGGGGACCGGGGCCAACGTCCTGACTTTC. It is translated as CASSLFSGGTGANVLTF. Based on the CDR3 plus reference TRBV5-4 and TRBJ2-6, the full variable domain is ETGVTQSPTHLIKTRGQQVTLRCSSQSGHNTVSWYQQALGQGPQFIFQYYREEENGRGNFPPRFSGLQFPNYSSELNVNALELDDSALYLCASSLFSGGTGANVLTFGAGSRLTVL.

The CDR3 here is CAISPRGGAYNEQFF. The CDR3 DNA reads TGTGCCATCAGTCCGCGTGGGGGGGCCTACAATGAGCAGTTCTTC. The V and J genes are TRBV10-3 and TRBJ2-1; 7 bases align to TRBD2. The V gene end was trimmed by 5 bases and the J gene end by 2 bases; junction bases not matched to a gene: 6. The CDR3 runs to 15 residues. In germline, CDR1 is ENHRY, CDR2 SYGVKD.

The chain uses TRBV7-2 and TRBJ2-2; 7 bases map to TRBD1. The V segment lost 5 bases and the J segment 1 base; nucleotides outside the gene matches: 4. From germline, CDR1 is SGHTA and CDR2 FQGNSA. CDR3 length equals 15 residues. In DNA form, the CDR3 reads TGTGCCAGCAGCGAGGACAGGTTGAACACCGGGGAGCTGTTTTTT. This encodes CASSEDRLNTGELFF.

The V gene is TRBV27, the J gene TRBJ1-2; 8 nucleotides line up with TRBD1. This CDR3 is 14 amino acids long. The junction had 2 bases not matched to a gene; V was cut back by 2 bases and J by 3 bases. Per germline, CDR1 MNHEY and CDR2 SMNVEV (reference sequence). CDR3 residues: CASSLKTGDYGYTF. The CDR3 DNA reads TGTGCCAGCAGTTTAAAGACAGGGGACTATGGCTACACCTTC.

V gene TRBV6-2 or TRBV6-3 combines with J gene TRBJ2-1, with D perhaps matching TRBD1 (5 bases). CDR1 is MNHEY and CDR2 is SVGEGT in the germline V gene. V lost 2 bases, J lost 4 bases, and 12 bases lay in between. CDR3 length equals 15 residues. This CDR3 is CASSYGGHTYNEQFF. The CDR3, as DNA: TGTGCCAGCAGTTACGGCGGACACACATACAATGAGCAGTTCTTC.